The present T cell receptor beta chain was sequenced within a study of CD8+ T cells in alopecia areata. Study observations and caveats: Greater clonality was observed in lesional scalp samples, especially alopecia totalis/universalis, versus normal scalp. TCR sharing across patients was less clear than in mice, possibly HLA-related. Many expanded lesional clones persisted during tofacitinib (in both scalp and blood).

Of note for this clone: Antigen specificity is unknown. One end of the junction is discordant with germline, which a read error may explain.

Treatment noted: oral pan-JAK inhibitor, 5-10 mg twice daily. The CDR3 has 13 residues. Germline V gene sequence: CDR1 SNHLY, CDR2 FYNNEI. Isolated RNA was reverse transcribed into cDNA used as the sequencing template. The table came from immunoSEQ multiplex PCR; TCRdb's copy has only in-frame clones and leaves some out. The sample contains 150,000 to 200,000 clones, around three fifths of which appear only once. Source: CD4+ T cells sorted from blood, taken between weeks 47 and 50, from a patient treated with tofacitinib. The sequence derives from a human donor with alopecia areata. This chain connects TRBV2 to TRBJ2-1; D may be TRBD1 (5 bases). CDR3 residues: CASSEGDSPEQFF. The CDR3 coding sequence is TGTGCCAGCAGCGAAGGCGACAGCCCTGAGCAGTTCTTC.